This TCR beta chain came from a study of shared clonotypes between healthy human individuals. About the study: Donors consisted of two women and three men between 18 and 49.

Whole-study results and caveats: Non-shared clonotypes displayed generation probabilities falling below those of clonotypes present in all four donors.

In the CD4+ fraction, cells were divided into CD45RA+ naive and CD45RA-negative memory subsets. The J segment lost 4 bases and the V segment lost 5 bases, leaving 4 bases of the junction unmatched. The CDR3 spans 15 residues. Germline CDR1 reads SGHTA; CDR2 reads FQGNSA. Libraries were prepared by immunoSEQ multiplex PCR; TCRdb keeps only in-frame clonotypes and omits some of them. The top ten hold under 2% of the sample, which has approximately 720,000 clones, around 72% seen once. Remarks on this clone: As yet, its antigen is unknown.

The chain uses TRBV7-2 and TRBJ2-2; 10 bases line up with TRBD1. Input material: memory CD4+ T cells sorted from blood. Subset reported: CD45RA-negative fraction. The TCR was taken from a woman between 25 and 40 years old in good health. The CDR3 spells CASSPTGGVTGELFF. DNA of the CDR3: TGTGCCAGCAGCCCGACAGGGGGCGTCACCGGGGAGCTGTTTTTT. Supplemented by reference TRBV7-2 and TRBJ2-2, the full variable domain reads GAGVSQSPSNKVTEKGKDVELRCDPISGHTALYWYRQSLGQGLEFLIYFQGNSAPDKSGLPSDRFSAERTGGSVSTLTIQRTQQEDSAVYLCASSPTGGVTGELFFGEGSRLTVL.